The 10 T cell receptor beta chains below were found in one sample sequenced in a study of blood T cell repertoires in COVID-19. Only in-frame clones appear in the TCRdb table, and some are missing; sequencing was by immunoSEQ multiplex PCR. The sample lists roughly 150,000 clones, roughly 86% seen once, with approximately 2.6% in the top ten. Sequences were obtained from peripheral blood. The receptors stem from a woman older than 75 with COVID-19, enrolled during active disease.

Here the CDR3 DNA reads TGTGCCAGTAGTATAGACACAGGGGGCTGGGACACCGGGGAGCTGTTTTTT. It is translated as CASSIDTGGWDTGELFF. The chain joins TRBV19 to TRBJ2-2; TRBD1 aligns across 9 bases. The CDR3 spans 17 residues. V was clipped by 0 bases and J by 3 bases; unmatched bases: 5. Germline V lookup: CDR1 LNHDA, CDR2 SQIVND (reference sequence).

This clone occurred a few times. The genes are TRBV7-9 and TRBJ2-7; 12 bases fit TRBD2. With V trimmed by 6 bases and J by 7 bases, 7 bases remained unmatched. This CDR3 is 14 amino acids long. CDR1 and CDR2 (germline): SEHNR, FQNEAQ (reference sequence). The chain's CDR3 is CASSPGLAGREQYF. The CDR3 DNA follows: TGTGCCAGCAGTCCCGGACTAGCGGGGCGTGAGCAGTACTTC.

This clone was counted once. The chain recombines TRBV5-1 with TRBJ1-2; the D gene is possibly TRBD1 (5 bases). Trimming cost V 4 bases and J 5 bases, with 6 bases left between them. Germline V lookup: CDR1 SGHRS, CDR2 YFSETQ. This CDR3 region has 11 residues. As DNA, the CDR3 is TGCGCCAGCAGCAAGGGGTATGGCTACACCTTC. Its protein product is CASSKGYGYTF.

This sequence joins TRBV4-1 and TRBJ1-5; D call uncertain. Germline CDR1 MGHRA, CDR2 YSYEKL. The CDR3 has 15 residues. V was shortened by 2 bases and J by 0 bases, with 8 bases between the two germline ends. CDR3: CASSQYQNSNQPQHF. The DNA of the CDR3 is TGCGCCAGCAGCCAATATCAGAATAGCAATCAGCCCCAGCATTTT.

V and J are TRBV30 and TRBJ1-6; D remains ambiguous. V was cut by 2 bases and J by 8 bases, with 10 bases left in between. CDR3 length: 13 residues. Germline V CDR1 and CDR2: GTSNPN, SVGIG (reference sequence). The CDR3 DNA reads TGTGCCTGGAGTATCCCTGGAGATTCACCCCTCCACTTT. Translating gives CAWSIPGDSPLHF. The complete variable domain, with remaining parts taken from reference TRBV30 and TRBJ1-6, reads SQTIHQWPATLVQPVGSPLSLECTVEGTSNPNLYWYRQAAGRGLQLLFYSVGIGQISSEVPQNLSASRPQDRQFILSSKKLLLSDSGFYLCAWSIPGDSPLHFGNGTRLTVT.

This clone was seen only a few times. DNA of the CDR3: TGTGCCAGCAGTTCCTACCCACCTAGCGGGCTCCACAATGAGCAGTTCTTC. Its translation is CASSSYPPSGLHNEQFF. The chain combines TRBV6-2 or TRBV6-3 with TRBJ2-1; 8 bases map to TRBD2. Germline values: CDR1 MNHEY, CDR2 SVGEGT. The V and J ends lost 4 bases and 5 bases, in that order; junction bases with no gene match: 13. CDR3 size: 17 residues.

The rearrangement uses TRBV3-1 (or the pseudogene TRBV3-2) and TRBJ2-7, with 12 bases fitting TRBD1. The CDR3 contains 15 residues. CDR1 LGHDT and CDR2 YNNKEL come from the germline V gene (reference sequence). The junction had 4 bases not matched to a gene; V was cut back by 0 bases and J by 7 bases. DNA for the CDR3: TGTGCCAGCAGCCAAGACGGGACAGGGGGCGCGGAGCAGTACTTC. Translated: CASSQDGTGGAEQYF.

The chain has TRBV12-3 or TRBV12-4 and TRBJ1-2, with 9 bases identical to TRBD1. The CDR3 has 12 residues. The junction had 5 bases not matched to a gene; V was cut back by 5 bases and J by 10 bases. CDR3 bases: TGTGCCAGCAGTCCGGGGACAGGGAACTACACCTTC. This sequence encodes CASSPGTGNYTF.

The CDR3 nucleotides read TGTGCCAGCAGCTTAAATCAGGGCTATGGCTACACCTTC. It translates to CASSLNQGYGYTF. This rearrangement joins TRBV7-3 to TRBJ1-2; a weak D match, TRBD1 (5 bases). V shed 1 base and J shed 4 bases, with 7 bases lying between them. Germline V gene sequence: CDR1 SGHTA, CDR2 FQGTGA. This CDR3 contains 13 residues.

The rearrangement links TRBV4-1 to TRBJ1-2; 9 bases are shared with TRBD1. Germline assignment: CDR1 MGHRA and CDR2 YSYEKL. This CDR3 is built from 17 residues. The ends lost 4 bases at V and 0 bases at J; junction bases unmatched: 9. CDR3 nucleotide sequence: TGCGCCAGCAGCCCGGGACAGGGTTATTTCCCTAACTATGGCTACACCTTC. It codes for CASSPGQGYFPNYGYTF.